In its sample, the clone carrying this TCR beta chain was seen a few times. The antigen remains unidentified. These data belong to a study of metastatic and nonmetastatic thyroid tumors. Study-level background: The comparison covered peripheral blood and tumor or nodule tissue in malignant and benign thyroid patients.

Original analysis: Across clinicopathological groups, CDR3 differences served as the basis for building a distant-metastasis classifier for papillary thyroid cancer. TCRdb re-called clones via MiXCR from the PCR reads. None of the V and J calls come from the authors' own analysis; TCRdb made them. Of 14,000 to 15,000 clones listed, around 4% were seen once; the top ten hold 25% to 30%. Patients were all untreated before their thyroid surgery. Germline values: CDR1 MNHNS, CDR2 SASEGT. V lost 6 bases to trimming and J lost 0 bases; unmatched junction nucleotides: 6. This CDR3 is 15 amino acids long. General study results and limits: Patients with malignant thyroid tumors reportedly had significantly higher TCR beta diversity than those with benign nodules, in blood and tumor.

Specimen: tumor tissue. This receptor was taken from a female donor with papillary thyroid cancer or a benign thyroid nodule (not recorded which). Some clones in this sample may be carry-over from other donors' samples. The chain employs TRBV6-1 and TRBJ2-3; 7 nucleotides line up with TRBD2. The CDR3 DNA reads as TGTGCCAGCAGCTGGGACTACCGAAGCACAGATACGCAGTATTTT. Translating it yields CASSWDYRSTDTQYF.